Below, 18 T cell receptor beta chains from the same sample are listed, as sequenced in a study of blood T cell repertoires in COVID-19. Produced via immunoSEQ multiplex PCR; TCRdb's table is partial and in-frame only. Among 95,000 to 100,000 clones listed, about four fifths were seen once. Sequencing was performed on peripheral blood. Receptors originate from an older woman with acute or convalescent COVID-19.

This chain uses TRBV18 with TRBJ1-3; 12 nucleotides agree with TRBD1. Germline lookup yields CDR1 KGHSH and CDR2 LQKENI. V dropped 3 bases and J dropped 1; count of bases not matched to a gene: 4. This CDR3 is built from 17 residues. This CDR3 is CASSPLGQGASGNTIYF. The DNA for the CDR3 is TGTGCCAGCTCACCCCTGGGACAGGGGGCATCTGGAAACACCATATATTTT.

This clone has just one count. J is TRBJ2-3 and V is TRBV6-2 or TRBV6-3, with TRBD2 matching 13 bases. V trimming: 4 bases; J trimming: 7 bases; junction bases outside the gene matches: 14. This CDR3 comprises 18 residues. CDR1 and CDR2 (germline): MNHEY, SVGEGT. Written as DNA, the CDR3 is TGTGCCAGCAGTTTCTTCGTAGGGACTAGCGGGGTCCGAAATACGCAGTATTTT. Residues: CASSFFVGTSGVRNTQYF.

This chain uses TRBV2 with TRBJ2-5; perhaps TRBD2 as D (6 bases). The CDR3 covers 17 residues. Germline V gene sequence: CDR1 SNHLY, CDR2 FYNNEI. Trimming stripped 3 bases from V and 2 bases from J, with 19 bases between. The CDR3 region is CASSDFGLASLQETQYF. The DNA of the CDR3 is TGTGCCAGCAGTGATTTTGGGCTAGCGAGTCTTCAAGAGACCCAGTACTTC. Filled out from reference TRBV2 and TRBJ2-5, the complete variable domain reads EPEVTQTPSHQVTQMGQEVILRCVPISNHLYFYWYRQILGQKVEFLVSFYNNEISEKSEIFDDQFSVERPDGSNFTLKIRSTKLEDSAMYFCASSDFGLASLQETQYFGPGTRLLVL.

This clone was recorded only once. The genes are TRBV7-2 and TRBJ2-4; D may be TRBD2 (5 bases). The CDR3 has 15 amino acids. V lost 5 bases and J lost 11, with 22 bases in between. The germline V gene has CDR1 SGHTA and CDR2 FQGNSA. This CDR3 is CASSQRTGSGLVQYF. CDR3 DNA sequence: TGTGCCAGCAGCCAACGGACGGGAAGTGGATTGGTTCAGTACTTC. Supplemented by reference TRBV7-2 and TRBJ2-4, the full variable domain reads GAGVSQSPSNKVTEKGKDVELRCDPISGHTALYWYRQSLGQGLEFLIYFQGNSAPDKSGLPSDRFSAERTGGSVSTLTIQRTQQEDSAVYLCASSQRTGSGLVQYFGAGTRLSVL.

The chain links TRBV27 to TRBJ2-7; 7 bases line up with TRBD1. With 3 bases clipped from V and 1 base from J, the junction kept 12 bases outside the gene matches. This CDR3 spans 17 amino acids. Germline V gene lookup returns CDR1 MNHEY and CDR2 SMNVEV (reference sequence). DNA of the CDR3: TGTGCCAGCAGTTTCGGCCCACCTAGACAGGGTTCCTACGAGCAGTACTTC. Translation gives CASSFGPPRQGSYEQYF.

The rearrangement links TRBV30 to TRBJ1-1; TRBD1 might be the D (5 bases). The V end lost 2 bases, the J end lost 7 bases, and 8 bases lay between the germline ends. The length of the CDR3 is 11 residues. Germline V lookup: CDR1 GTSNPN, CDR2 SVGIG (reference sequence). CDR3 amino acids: CAWSRRGEAFF. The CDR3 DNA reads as TGTGCCTGGAGTAGGAGGGGTGAAGCTTTCTTT. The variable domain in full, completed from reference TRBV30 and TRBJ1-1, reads SQTIHQWPATLVQPVGSPLSLECTVEGTSNPNLYWYRQAAGRGLQLLFYSVGIGQISSEVPQNLSASRPQDRQFILSSKKLLLSDSGFYLCAWSRRGEAFFGQGTRLTVV.

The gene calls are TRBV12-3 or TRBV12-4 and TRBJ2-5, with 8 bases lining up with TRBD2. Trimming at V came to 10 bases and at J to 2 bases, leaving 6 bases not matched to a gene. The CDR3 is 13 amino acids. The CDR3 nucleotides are TGTGCCATTAAGCGGGGGACTCAAGAGACCCAGTACTTC. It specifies CAIKRGTQETQYF.

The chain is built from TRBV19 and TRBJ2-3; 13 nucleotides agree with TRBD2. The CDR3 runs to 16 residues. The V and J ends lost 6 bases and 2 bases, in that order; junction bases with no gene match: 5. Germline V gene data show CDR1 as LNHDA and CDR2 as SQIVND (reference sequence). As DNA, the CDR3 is TGTGCCAGTAGCCCCGGACTAGCGGGGGCCACAGATACGCAGTATTTT. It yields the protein CASSPGLAGATDTQYF.

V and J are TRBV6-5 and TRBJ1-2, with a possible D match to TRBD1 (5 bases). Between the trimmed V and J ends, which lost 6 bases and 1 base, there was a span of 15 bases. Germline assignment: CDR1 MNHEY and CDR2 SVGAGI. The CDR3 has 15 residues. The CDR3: CASRTGGVDNYGYTF. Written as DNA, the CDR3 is TGTGCCAGCAGAACAGGCGGGGTAGATAACTATGGCTACACCTTC.

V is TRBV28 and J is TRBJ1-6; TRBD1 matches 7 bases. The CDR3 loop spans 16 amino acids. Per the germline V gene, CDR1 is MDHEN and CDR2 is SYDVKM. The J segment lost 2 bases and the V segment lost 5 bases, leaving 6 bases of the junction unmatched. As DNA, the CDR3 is TGTGCCAGCAGTCCCGACAGGGACACCTATAATTCACCCCTCCACTTT. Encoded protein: CASSPDRDTYNSPLHF.

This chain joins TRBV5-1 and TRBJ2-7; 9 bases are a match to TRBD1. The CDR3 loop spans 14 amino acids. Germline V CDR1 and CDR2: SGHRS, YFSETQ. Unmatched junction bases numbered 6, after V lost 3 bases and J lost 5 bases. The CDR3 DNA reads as TGCGCCAGCAGCTCTTCGGGACAGGGTAACGAGCAGTACTTC. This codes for CASSSSGQGNEQYF.

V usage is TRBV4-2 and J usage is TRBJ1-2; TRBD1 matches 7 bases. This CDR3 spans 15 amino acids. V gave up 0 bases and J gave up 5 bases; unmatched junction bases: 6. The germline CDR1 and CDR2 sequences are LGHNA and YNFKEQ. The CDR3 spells CASSQDPAGGYGYTF. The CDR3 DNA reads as TGTGCCAGCAGCCAAGATCCCGCAGGGGGGTATGGCTACACCTTC.

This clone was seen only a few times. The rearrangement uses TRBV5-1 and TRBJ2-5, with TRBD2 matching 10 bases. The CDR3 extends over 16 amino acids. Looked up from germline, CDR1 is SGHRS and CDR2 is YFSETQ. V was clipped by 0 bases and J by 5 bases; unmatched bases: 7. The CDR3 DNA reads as TGCGCCAGCAGCTTGGCCGGGACTAGCGTTCCCGAGACCCAGTACTTC. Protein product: CASSLAGTSVPETQYF.

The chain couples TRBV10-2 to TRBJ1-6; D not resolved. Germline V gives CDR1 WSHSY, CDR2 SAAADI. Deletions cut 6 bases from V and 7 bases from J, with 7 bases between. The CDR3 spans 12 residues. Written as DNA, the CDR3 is TGCGCCAGCAGCGCGGGGAATTCACCCCTCCACTTT. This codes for CASSAGNSPLHF.

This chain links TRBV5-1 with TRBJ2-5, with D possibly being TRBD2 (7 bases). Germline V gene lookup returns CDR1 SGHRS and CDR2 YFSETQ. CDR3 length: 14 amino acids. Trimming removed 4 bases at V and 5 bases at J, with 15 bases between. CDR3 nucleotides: TGCGCCAGCAGCGGGGGGGCTGACGGGGAGACCCAGTACTTC. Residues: CASSGGADGETQYF.

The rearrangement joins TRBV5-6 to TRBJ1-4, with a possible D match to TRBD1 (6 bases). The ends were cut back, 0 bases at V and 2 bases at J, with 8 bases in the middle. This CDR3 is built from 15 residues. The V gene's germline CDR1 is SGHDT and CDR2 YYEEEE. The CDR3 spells CASSLVGATNEKLFF. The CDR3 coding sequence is TGTGCCAGCAGCTTGGTGGGGGCCACTAATGAAAAACTGTTTTTT.

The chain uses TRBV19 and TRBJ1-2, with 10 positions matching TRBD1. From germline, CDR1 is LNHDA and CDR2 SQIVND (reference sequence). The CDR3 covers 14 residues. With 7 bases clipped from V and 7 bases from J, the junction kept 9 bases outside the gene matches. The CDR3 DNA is TGTGCCAGTAAATTTCTACGGGACAGGGGTGGCTACACCTTC. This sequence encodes CASKFLRDRGGYTF.

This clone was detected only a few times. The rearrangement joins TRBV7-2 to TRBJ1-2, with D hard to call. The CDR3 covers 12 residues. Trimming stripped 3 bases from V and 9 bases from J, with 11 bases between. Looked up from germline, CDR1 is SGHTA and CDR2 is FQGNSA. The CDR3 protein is CASSFRSARYTF. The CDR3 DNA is TGTGCCAGCAGCTTCAGATCTGCCCGCTACACCTTC.